This T cell receptor (beta chain) comes out of a study of T-cell reconstitution after alpha-beta-depleted transplantation in children. TCRbeta library preparation incorporated unique molecular identifiers. TCRdb re-derived calls from the PCR reads in MiXCR, one entry per CDR3 protein. This sample has 230,000 or so distinct CDR3 sequences; around 8.9% occur once, and the top ten carry about 5.4%. At least ten counts were recorded for this clonotype. The V end lost 0 bases, the J end lost 0 bases, and 12 bases lay between the germline ends. The CDR3 runs to 17 residues. Germline V CDR1 and CDR2: MNHEY, SVGEGT.

The sequencing used PBMCs from the stem cell graft donor, collected from the stem cell graft. The receptor was isolated from a human donor who donated a stem cell graft to a child with SCID. The chain employs TRBV6-2 or TRBV6-3 and TRBJ1-5; D remains ambiguous. The CDR3 DNA reads TGTGCCAGCAGTTACTCCGGCAGTTTTAATAGCAATCAGCCCCAGCATTTT. It yields the protein CASSYSGSFNSNQPQHF.